A selection of T cell receptor beta chains follows, all from one sample in a study of identical twins. TCRdb passed the 5' RACE reads through MiXCR, listing each CDR3 protein once. The data contain roughly 470,000 distinct CDR3 sequences, roughly an eighth of them singletons. The same data also contributed to another study, on yellow fever vaccine responses in identical twins.

Sequenced sample: CD4+ T cells sorted from blood. These receptors all come from a woman aged 18 to 35 in good health. Each CDR3 is given with its conserved first and last residue. D genes are given only for firm matches. For some rows the clone size is stated as once, few or many, or as a class when expanded; others skip it.

D gene	clone size	V gene	CDR3 length	J gene	CDR3 protein	CDR3 DNA
TRBD1	few	TRBV2	13	TRBJ2-5	CASSIQGEETQYF	TGTGCCAGCAGTATACAGGGGGAAGAGACCCAGTACTTC
.	few	TRBV11-2	15	TRBJ2-7	CASSAQLSGGYEQYF	TGTGCCAGCAGCGCCCAACTCTCCGGAGGGTACGAGCAGTACTTC
.	.	TRBV12-3/TRBV12-4	13	TRBJ2-1	CASSAGFNNEQFF	TGTGCCAGCAGCGCGGGGTTTAACAATGAGCAGTTCTTC
TRBD1	few	TRBV12-5	15	TRBJ2-5	CASGRLGQGEETQYF	TGTGCTAGTGGCCGTTTGGGACAGGGCGAAGAGACCCAGTACTTC
.	.	TRBV9	15	TRBJ2-1	CASSVRDFSYNEQFF	TGTGCCAGCAGCGTCAGGGACTTCTCCTACAATGAGCAGTTCTTC
TRBD1	many	TRBV6-2/TRBV6-3	13	TRBJ2-1	CAPAQGNRNEQFF	TGTGCCCCCGCACAGGGGAATCGCAATGAGCAGTTCTTC
.	many	TRBV12-3/TRBV12-4	14	TRBJ2-7	CASSSETASYEQYF	TGTGCCAGCAGTTCCGAGACAGCCTCCTACGAGCAGTACTTC
.	few	TRBV29-1	13	TRBJ2-4	CSVVLRAKNIQYF	TGCAGCGTTGTTCTCCGAGCCAAAAACATTCAGTACTTC
.	.	TRBV7-2	15	TRBJ2-2	CASSARGTNTGELFF	TGTGCCAGCAGCGCGAGGGGGACGAACACCGGGGAGCTGTTTTTT
TRBD1	few	TRBV10-3	13	TRBJ1-3	CAITDRVGNTIYF	TGTGCCATCACGGACAGGGTCGGAAACACCATATATTTT
.	few	TRBV4-3	14	TRBJ2-7	CASSQALTLYEQYF	TGCGCCAGCAGCCAAGCCCTGACTCTCTACGAGCAGTACTTC
.	few	TRBV20-1	14	TRBJ1-2	CSASKDQSHYGYTF	TGCAGTGCTAGCAAGGACCAATCCCACTATGGCTACACCTTC
.	once	TRBV19	15	TRBJ2-3	CASRPQSLGTDTQYF	TGTGCCAGTAGACCTCAGAGTCTGGGCACAGATACGCAGTATTTT
.	few	TRBV15	16	TRBJ2-7	CATSRGLPDSTYEQYF	TGTGCCACCAGCAGAGGCCTCCCGGACAGCACCTACGAGCAGTACTTC
.	few	TRBV12-3/TRBV12-4	15	TRBJ2-7	CASSLERTGSYEQYF	TGTGCCAGCAGTTTAGAACGAACCGGCTCCTACGAGCAGTACTTC
TRBD1	.	TRBV20-1	12	TRBJ1-2	CSAPGQNYGYTF	TGCAGTGCTCCGGGACAGAACTATGGCTACACCTTC
.	few	TRBV11-2	12	TRBJ2-1	CASSKMGAKKFF	TGTGCCAGCAGTAAGATGGGAGCAAAGAAGTTCTTC
TRBD2	.	TRBV6-2/TRBV6-3	14	TRBJ2-7	CAGRTSSGRGEQYF	TGTGCCGGCAGAACATCCAGCGGGAGGGGCGAGCAGTACTTC
TRBD1	few	TRBV10-3	17	TRBJ2-7	CAIRADRGDFRGYEQYF	TGTGCCATCAGGGCCGACAGGGGCGACTTCCGGGGATACGAGCAGTACTTC
.	.	TRBV6-1	13	TRBJ2-2	CASRTGFTGELFF	TGTGCCAGTCGAACAGGGTTCACCGGGGAGCTGTTTTTT
.	few	TRBV27	18	TRBJ2-7	CASSLSSVGRGQTYEQYF	TGTGCCAGCAGTTTATCATCGGTCGGAAGGGGACAAACCTACGAGCAGTACTTC
.	many	TRBV3-1	13	TRBJ1-5	CASSQDWSQPQHF	TGTGCCAGCAGCCAAGATTGGAGTCAGCCCCAGCATTTT
TRBD1	.	TRBV15	15	TRBJ2-7	CATSRAQGQFYEQYF	TGTGCCACCAGCAGAGCACAGGGGCAATTCTACGAGCAGTACTTC
.	few	TRBV12-3/TRBV12-4	13	TRBJ2-3	CASSPPGPHAQYF	TGTGCCAGCAGTCCCCCGGGGCCACATGCGCAGTATTTT
TRBD1	few	TRBV10-3	14	TRBJ1-1	CAIRPGTGRTEAFF	TGTGCCATCAGGCCCGGGACAGGGCGTACTGAAGCTTTCTTT
.	.	TRBV3-1	15	TRBJ2-2	CASSRPGRQTGELFF	TGTGCCAGCAGCCGGCCGGGACGCCAAACCGGGGAGCTGTTTTTT
.	many	TRBV29-1	12	TRBJ2-7	CSVVGRTYEQYF	TGCAGCGTTGTGGGACGGACCTACGAGCAGTACTTC
.	.	TRBV5-1	16	TRBJ2-7	CASSLEVTGGSYEQYF	TGCGCCAGCAGCTTGGAAGTGACTGGTGGCTCCTACGAGCAGTACTTC
TRBD1	few	TRBV6-2/TRBV6-3	15	TRBJ2-7	CASSSGPQGGSEQYF	TGTGCCAGCAGTTCAGGGCCGCAAGGGGGCTCCGAGCAGTACTTC
TRBD2	.	TRBV11-2	15	TRBJ2-2	CASSQQIGGAGELFF	TGTGCCAGCAGCCAACAGATCGGGGGGGCCGGGGAGCTGTTTTTT
TRBD1	many	TRBV5-1	16	TRBJ2-1	CASSLGGQGAYNEQFF	TGCGCCAGCAGCTTGGGGGGACAGGGGGCCTACAATGAGCAGTTCTTC
.	many	TRBV20-1	14	TRBJ1-3	CSARSQGPGNTIYF	TGCAGTGCTAGATCACAGGGCCCTGGAAACACCATATATTTT
.	many	TRBV28	13	TRBJ1-2	CASSWGGALGYTF	TGTGCCAGCAGTTGGGGGGGTGCTTTAGGCTACACCTTC
.	.	TRBV29-1	12	TRBJ2-5	CSVVPTQETQYF	TGCAGCGTTGTTCCCACTCAAGAGACCCAGTACTTC
.	few	TRBV7-2	13	TRBJ2-1	CASKTSDYNEQFF	TGTGCCAGCAAAACCAGCGACTACAATGAGCAGTTCTTC
TRBD1	few	TRBV2	14	TRBJ2-7	CASSAPGQGYEQYF	TGTGCCAGCAGTGCGCCGGGACAGGGGTACGAGCAGTACTTC
.	many	TRBV5-1	13	TRBJ2-7	CASSLGGNYEQYF	TGCGCCAGCAGCTTGGGGGGGAACTACGAGCAGTACTTC
TRBD1	few	TRBV6-1	15	TRBJ2-7	CASRAPDRGVYEQYF	TGTGCCAGCAGGGCCCCGGACAGGGGAGTCTACGAGCAGTACTTC
TRBD2	.	TRBV7-9	17	TRBJ2-7	CASRPGTSGSSSYEQYF	TGTGCCAGCAGGCCCGGGACTAGCGGGTCGAGCTCCTACGAGCAGTACTTC
.	few	TRBV5-4	14	TRBJ1-2	CASSLEVGNYGYTF	TGTGCCAGCAGCTTGGAGGTTGGGAACTATGGCTACACCTTC
.	many	TRBV2	14	TRBJ1-2	CASSGGRSKYGYTF	TGTGCCAGCAGTGGAGGACGGAGTAAATATGGCTACACCTTC
.	many	TRBV12-3/TRBV12-4	12	TRBJ2-7	CASSLGDYEQYF	TGTGCCAGCAGTTTAGGAGACTACGAGCAGTACTTC
.	few	TRBV5-1	15	TRBJ2-6	CASSGGGSGANVLTF	TGCGCCAGCAGCGGAGGGGGCTCTGGGGCCAACGTCCTGACTTTC
TRBD1	.	TRBV5-1	15	TRBJ2-1	CASSLVAGGSDEQFF	TGCGCCAGCAGCTTGGTGGCAGGGGGAAGCGATGAGCAGTTCTTC
.	few	TRBV2	16	TRBJ2-7	CASSVTPHIYSYEQYF	TGTGCCAGCAGTGTTACCCCTCATATATACTCCTACGAGCAGTACTTC
.	.	TRBV6-2/TRBV6-3	14	TRBJ2-5	CASKTRLIQETQYF	TGTGCCAGCAAAACCCGCCTAATACAAGAGACCCAGTACTTC
.	few	TRBV9	17	TRBJ2-6	CASSASGTNSGANVLTF	TGTGCCAGCAGCGCCTCCGGGACGAACTCTGGGGCCAACGTCCTGACTTTC
.	few	TRBV7-9	14	TRBJ2-1	CASSSRPTSNEQFF	TGTGCCAGCAGCTCAAGACCGACCAGCAATGAGCAGTTCTTC
.	once	TRBV29-1	14	TRBJ2-7	CSVKGLLNSYEQYF	TGCAGCGTGAAAGGGCTACTGAACTCCTACGAGCAGTACTTC
.	.	TRBV12-3/TRBV12-4	13	TRBJ1-2	CASLRAGSGGYTF	TGTGCCAGCCTCCGAGCGGGGAGCGGTGGCTACACCTTC